This T cell receptor beta chain was profiled in a study of human T cells and chemical hapten exposure. TCRdb ran MiXCR on the RACE reads and lists one entry per CDR3 protein. Among 210,000 or so distinct CDR3 sequences listed, more than 20% were seen once. Deletions cut 3 bases from V and 6 bases from J, with 8 bases between. The germline V gene has CDR1 MNHEY and CDR2 SVGAGI. The CDR3 length is 12 residues. Time point specified: patch test 3, about 24 weeks after DPC sensitization. Treatment in this sample: therapeutic diphenylcyclopropenone sensitization with weekly scalp DPC. Sequencing was performed on whole blood, taken in connection with sensitization to the hapten diphenylcyclopropenone (DPC). The chain employs TRBV6-5 and TRBJ1-2; D remains ambiguous. The source is a woman between 40 and 55 years old with alopecia areata. Some clones in this sample may be carry-over from other donors' samples. The CDR3 spells CASSYRNHGYTF. In nucleotides, the CDR3 is TGTGCCAGCAGTTATCGGAACCATGGCTACACCTTC.